Following are 26 T cell receptor beta chains from one sample sequenced in a study of radiation and T cells in renal cell carcinoma (dated by TCRdb to about 2020). To prepare the library, the immunoSEQ multiplex PCR assay was applied. The immuneACCESS repertoire file appears here via TCRdb, limited to in-frame rearrangements. These files lack a portion of the clones; in checked studies, under half of the deficit traces to unresolved V genes, and the cause of the others is not known. The sample table contains about 90,000 clones; only one count was recorded for 65% to 90% of them. Of the sample, around 7.7% is held by the ten largest clones. Read against the paper, the sample's time point label means: blood 4 weeks post-SBRT, at nephrectomy. Taken with the paper, the label for treatment or condition translates to: 15 Gy SBRT to primary tumor, nephrectomy 4 weeks later. This sample comprised blood, obtained from a patient whose treatment included radiotherapy and nephrectomy. These receptors all come from a man aged 60 to 69 with renal cell carcinoma.

The V and J genes are TRBV5-1 and TRBJ1-4, with D perhaps TRBD1 (5 bases). Germline assignment: CDR1 SGHRS and CDR2 YFSETQ. The CDR3 sequence is 15 residues long. V lost 4 bases and J 6 bases, leaving 16 bases between the germline ends. CDR3 in amino acids: CASSIDRLGDEKLFF. The CDR3 bases are TGCGCCAGCAGCATAGACAGATTGGGGGATGAAAAACTGTTTTTT.

This chain joins TRBV10-1 and TRBJ1-1; TRBD1 might be the D (5 bases). The CDR3 runs to 14 residues. Per the germline V gene, CDR1 is WNHNN and CDR2 is SYGVQD (reference sequence). V was clipped by 2 bases and J by 1 base, with 8 bases between them. This chain's CDR3 is CASSEKRGNTEAFF. The CDR3 nucleotides are TGCGCCAGCAGTGAGAAAAGGGGGAACACTGAAGCTTTCTTT.

CDR3 amino acids: CASGTGGWETQYF. The DNA of the CDR3 is TGTGCCAGTGGGACAGGGGGCTGGGAGACCCAGTACTTC. The chain recombines TRBV19 with TRBJ2-5; TRBD1 matches 12 bases. The V and J ends lost 8 bases and 5 bases, in that order; junction bases with no gene match: 3. This CDR3 is built from 13 residues. The germline gives CDR1 LNHDA, CDR2 SQIVND (reference sequence).

J is TRBJ2-5 and V is TRBV29-1, with D maybe TRBD1 (5 bases). This CDR3 comprises 13 residues. Looked up from germline, CDR1 is SQVTM and CDR2 is ANQGSEA. V lost 5 bases and J lost 0, with 10 bases in between. For the CDR3, the DNA is TGCAGCGTTCCAGGGTGGTACCAAGAGACCCAGTACTTC. Translation gives CSVPGWYQETQYF.

V and J are TRBV5-1 and TRBJ2-1; 9 nucleotides align to TRBD2. Losses at the gene ends were 0 bases for V and 10 bases for J; bases not matched to a gene: 11. The CDR3 totals 16 residues. Germline CDR1 reads SGHRS; CDR2 reads YFSETQ. CDR3 loop: CASSLEASGALTEQFF. The CDR3 DNA reads TGCGCCAGCAGCTTGGAGGCTAGCGGGGCCCTCACCGAGCAGTTCTTC.

The chain combines TRBV11-3 with TRBJ2-1; 7 bases match TRBD2. This CDR3 spans 16 amino acids. Germline V gene lookup returns CDR1 SGHNT and CDR2 YENEEA. V lost 1 base to trimming and J lost 4 bases; unmatched junction nucleotides: 7. CDR3 nucleotides: TGTGCCAGCAGCTTAGGTAGGCTAGCGGCTTACAATGAGCAGTTCTTC. Its protein product is CASSLGRLAAYNEQFF.

The genes are TRBV28 and TRBJ2-2; 9 nucleotides match TRBD1. J was trimmed by 6 bases and V by 6 bases; bases with no gene match: 5. This CDR3 has 14 residues. From germline, CDR1 is MDHEN and CDR2 SYDVKM. The CDR3 spells CASREQGAPGELFF. The CDR3 DNA reads as TGTGCCAGCAGGGAACAGGGGGCGCCCGGGGAGCTGTTTTTT. Full variable domain (rest looked up from reference TRBV28 and TRBJ2-2): DVKVTQSSRYLVKRTGEKVFLECVQDMDHENMFWYRQDPGLGLRLIYFSYDVKMKEKGDIPEGYSVSREKKERFSLILESASTNQTSMYLCASREQGAPGELFFGEGSRLTVL.

J is TRBJ2-3 and V is TRBV4-3, with 11 bases that match TRBD2. Per germline, CDR1 LGHNA and CDR2 YSLEER. The CDR3 runs 15 residues. Unmatched junction bases numbered 5, after V lost 4 bases and J lost 5 bases. The CDR3 nucleotides read TGCGCCAGCAGCCTAAATCTAGCGGGAGGAGATACGCAGTATTTT. Translation gives CASSLNLAGGDTQYF.

The CDR3 DNA is TGTGCCAGCAGCTTGGATGGCGCACTTAACTACGAGCAGTACTTC. Residues: CASSLDGALNYEQYF. The chain is built from TRBV7-9 and TRBJ2-7, with D uncertain. CDR1 and CDR2 (germline): SEHNR, FQNEAQ (reference sequence). V lost 3 bases and J lost 3, with 15 bases in between. This CDR3 contains 15 residues.

V gene TRBV21-1 combines with J gene TRBJ2-7; the D call of TRBD1 is as the table states it, not checked on the DNA. TRBV21-1 is a pseudogene locus. The CDR3 extends over 15 amino acids. The CDR3 sequence: CASFRGRALSYEQYF. The CDR3 DNA is TGTGCCAGCTTTAGGGGCAGGGCCCTCTCCTACGAGCAGTACTTC.

The V gene is TRBV4-1, the J gene TRBJ2-2, with 7 positions matching TRBD1. Germline CDR1 reads MGHRA; CDR2 reads YSYEKL. With 4 bases clipped from V and 0 bases from J, the junction kept 8 bases outside the gene matches. CDR3 size: 17 residues. CDR3 DNA: TGCGCCAGCAGCCTCAGACGAGGGGGCGCGAACACCGGGGAGCTGTTTTTT. Translation gives CASSLRRGGANTGELFF.

Concerning this clone itself: Other nucleotide sequences in the sample specify the same CDR3. The J gene is TRBJ2-5, the V gene TRBV27; no definite D call. Germline CDR1 MNHEY, CDR2 SMNVEV (reference sequence). Trimming took 2 bases from V and 7 from J, leaving 11 bases between them. This CDR3 region has 13 residues. The CDR3 nucleotides are TGTGCCAGCAGTTTAAGAGCGCAGGCGACCCAGTACTTC. Encoded protein: CASSLRAQATQYF.

This clone was counted a few times. V usage is TRBV30 and J usage is TRBJ1-1; D is possibly TRBD1 (6 bases). This CDR3 contains 13 residues. Germline V gene lookup returns CDR1 GTSNPN and CDR2 SVGIG (reference sequence). Trimming removed 2 bases at V and 4 bases at J, with 11 bases between. The CDR3 DNA follows: TGTGCCTGGAGTCAAACAGGGCTCACTGAAGCTTTCTTT. It translates to CAWSQTGLTEAFF.

The chain links TRBV9 to TRBJ2-2, with a tentative D call TRBD2 (6 bases). V was pared by 0 bases and J by 4 bases, with 13 bases between. From germline, CDR1 is SGDLS and CDR2 YYNGEE. CDR3 size: 16 residues. CDR3 nucleotide sequence: TGTGCCAGCAGCGTAGATTGGGGGGTAGGCACCGGGGAGCTGTTTTTT. Encoded protein: CASSVDWGVGTGELFF.

This chain uses TRBV10-2 with TRBJ2-7; 9 nucleotides agree with TRBD2. The CDR3 spans 16 residues. The germline CDR1 and CDR2 sequences are WSHSY and SAAADI. Trimming took 1 base from V and 6 from J; bases not matched to a gene: 10. The CDR3: CASSEFVAGAALEQYF. The CDR3, as DNA: TGCGCCAGCAGTGAGTTTGTAGCGGGAGCGGCCCTCGAGCAGTACTTC.

The V call is TRBV19, the J call TRBJ1-3; a weak D match, TRBD1 (6 bases). Germline CDR1 reads LNHDA; CDR2 reads SQIVND (reference sequence). V lost 6 bases and J lost 0, with 18 bases in between. This CDR3 is built from 17 residues. The CDR3 region is CASRQHLQGASGNTIYF. Written as DNA, the CDR3 is TGTGCCAGTAGACAACACCTACAGGGCGCCTCTGGAAACACCATATATTTT.

The rearrangement uses TRBV5-1 and TRBJ1-2; the D is unclear. Trimming left V 2 bases short and J 3 bases short, with 8 bases between. CDR1 is SGHRS, CDR2 YFSETQ, per germline. This CDR3 is 13 amino acids long. In DNA form, the CDR3 reads TGCGCCAGCAGCTTTCTGGGAGACTATGGCTACACCTTC. It yields the protein CASSFLGDYGYTF. Combining the CDR3 with reference TRBV5-1 and TRBJ1-2 gives the whole variable domain KAGVTQTPRYLIKTRGQQVTLSCSPISGHRSVSWYQQTPGQGLQFLFEYFSETQRNKGNFPGRFSGRQFSNSRSEMNVSTLELGDSALYLCASSFLGDYGYTFGSGTRLTVV.

The rearrangement links TRBV5-1 to TRBJ1-5, with 9 bases lining up with TRBD1. The CDR3 extends over 16 amino acids. Germline V gives CDR1 SGHRS, CDR2 YFSETQ. The J segment lost 7 bases and the V segment lost 4 bases, leaving 12 bases of the junction unmatched. The CDR3 DNA reads TGCGCCAGCAGCCCCACGGGGACAGGGAGAGGCCAGCCCCAGCATTTT. This encodes CASSPTGTGRGQPQHF.

This chain links TRBV19 with TRBJ2-2; TRBD2 matches at 12 bases. The CDR3 is made up of 16 amino acids. Germline values: CDR1 LNHDA, CDR2 SQIVND (reference sequence). V was pared by 5 bases and J by 5 bases, with 6 bases of the junction left unmatched. CDR3 in amino acids: CASSLLTSGSTGELFF. The CDR3 region has the DNA TGTGCCAGTAGTCTCCTGACTAGCGGGAGTACCGGGGAGCTGTTTTTT.

The V gene is TRBV6-6, the J gene TRBJ1-1; a possible D gene is TRBD1 (5 bases). Trimming cost V 10 bases and J 4 bases, with 13 bases left between them. This CDR3 region has 12 residues. Germline CDR1 is MNHNY and CDR2 is SVGAGI (reference sequence). In nucleotides, the CDR3 is TGTGCCACCAGCCGGGGGGTCACTGAAGCTTTCTTT. Translating it yields CATSRGVTEAFF.

The chain carries TRBV7-9 and TRBJ2-7; D uncertain. The CDR3 covers 14 residues. Per germline, CDR1 SEHNR and CDR2 FQNEAQ (reference sequence). Trimming shortened V by 1 base and J by 2 bases, and 9 bases separated the two germline ends. CDR3 nucleotide sequence: TGTGCCAGCAGCTTAGAGGTGGGTCCCTACGAGCAGTACTTC. This encodes CASSLEVGPYEQYF.

The rearrangement uses TRBV10-2 and TRBJ1-3, with 7 bases identical to TRBD1. The germline V gene has CDR1 WSHSY and CDR2 SAAADI. V shed 0 bases and J 7 bases; nucleotides not matched to a gene: 6. The CDR3 contains 15 residues. The CDR3 region has the DNA TGCGCCAGCAGTGAGTCTGGCAGGGGGTTGAACACCATATATTTT. Encoded protein: CASSESGRGLNTIYF.

This clone appeared once. The same CDR3 is also encoded by other DNA sequences in this sample. The chain is built from TRBV4-2 and TRBJ1-4, with D perhaps matching TRBD1 (5 bases). Germline V gene sequence: CDR1 LGHNA, CDR2 YNFKEQ. The CDR3 totals 14 residues. The V end was cut by 5 bases, the J end by 7 bases, with 14 bases between. Here the CDR3 reads CASSGRGQGEKLFF. The CDR3 DNA follows: TGTGCCAGCAGCGGGCGCGGGCAGGGTGAAAAACTGTTTTTT.

The rearrangement links TRBV5-7 to TRBJ1-5; D uncertain. TRBV5-7 is annotated as an ORF whose role is uncertain. This CDR3 comprises 17 residues. V was trimmed by 0 bases and J by 3 bases, leaving 16 bases between them. The chain's CDR3 is CASSLAENAIPNQPQHF. The CDR3 DNA follows: TGTGCCAGCAGCTTGGCCGAGAACGCCATCCCCAATCAGCCCCAGCATTTT.

The gene calls are TRBV20-1 and TRBJ2-7; D is ambiguous. CDR1 is DFQATT and CDR2 is SNEGSKA in the germline V gene (reference sequence). This CDR3 has 11 residues. V lost 4 bases to trimming and J lost 2 bases, with 6 bases between them. CDR3 coding DNA: TGCAGTGCTACCCAGACCTACGAGCAGTACTTC. Its protein is CSATQTYEQYF.

This sequence joins TRBV10-3 and TRBJ2-3; D unclear. The CDR3 consists of 15 residues. Germline loops: CDR1 ENHRY, CDR2 SYGVKD. Trimming removed 4 bases at V and 5 bases at J, with 16 bases between. CDR3 sequence: CAISVTGSAGDTQYF. CDR3 in DNA: TGTGCCATCAGTGTTACGGGCTCAGCTGGAGATACGCAGTATTTT.